Listed below are T cell receptor beta chains from one sample, sequenced in a study of blood T cells in healthy people across ages. TCRdb reprocessed the 5' RACE reads via MiXCR and lists one record per CDR3 protein. Among 1.5 million to 2 million distinct CDR3 sequences listed, about 35% were seen once. The specimen was blood. The receptors were gathered from a woman in her twenties or thirties in good health. Both conserved end residues are part of each CDR3. Each record gives: D gene, V gene, J gene, clone size, CDR3 DNA, CDR3 protein. D genes are given only for firm matches. Not all rows give a size; the values are once, few, many and, for expanded clones, a class.

>TRBD2|TRBV5-1|TRBJ2-3|.
TGCGCCAGCAGCTCCCGGTGGGTAGCGGGGGCCACAGATACGCAGTATTTT
CASSSRWVAGATDTQYF
>TRBD1|TRBV7-2|TRBJ2-1|few
TGTGCCAGCTTCCAGGGGGCAGGGGTGAGGAATGAGCAGTTCTTC
CASFQGAGVRNEQFF
>.|TRBV20-1|TRBJ1-1|.
TGCAGTGCTAGAGATTTCGGGGAACCTTCCACTGAAGCTTTCTTT
CSARDFGEPSTEAFF
>TRBD1|TRBV30|TRBJ1-6|.
TGTGCCCGAGGGACAGGCCAAGGTTCACCCCTCCACTTT
CARGTGQGSPLHF
>TRBD2|TRBV29-1|TRBJ2-7|many
TGCAGCGTAGCGGGGGAAGCCTACGAGCAGTACTTC
CSVAGEAYEQYF
>.|TRBV4-1|TRBJ1-1|few
TGCGCCAGCAGCCGTCCAGGGGATCTGTACACTGAAGCTTTCTTT
CASSRPGDLYTEAFF
>TRBD1|TRBV20-1|TRBJ2-7|many
TGCAGTGCTAGTTGGACAGGCAGGGGGTCCTACGAGCAGTACTTC
CSASWTGRGSYEQYF
>TRBD2|TRBV9|TRBJ2-2|.
TGTGCCAGCAGCGTACTGCCGGGACTAGCCAACGCGAACACCGGGGAGCTGTTTTTT
CASSVLPGLANANTGELFF
>TRBD1|TRBV6-2/TRBV6-3|TRBJ2-1|.
TGTGCCAGCAGCTGGGGGACAGCCTACAATGAGCAGTTCTTC
CASSWGTAYNEQFF
>.|TRBV20-1|TRBJ1-5|many
TGCAGTGCTAGAGATGGTAATCAGCCCCAGCATTTT
CSARDGNQPQHF
>TRBD2|TRBV20-1|TRBJ2-7|.
TGCAGTGCGGTACGGGGGGAGCTTTATGGCGAGCAGTACTTC
CSAVRGELYGEQYF
>TRBD1|TRBV7-9|TRBJ2-5|few
TGTGCCAGCAGCTTAGAAGGGACAGCAAAAGAGACCCAGTACTTC
CASSLEGTAKETQYF
>.|TRBV11-2|TRBJ2-7|many
TGTGCCAGCAGATCCCCGGGGTCCGAGCAGTACTTC
CASRSPGSEQYF
>TRBD1|TRBV29-1|TRBJ1-2|many
TGCAGCGTTGGGAAAGACAGGGACTGGGAGGGCTACACCTTC
CSVGKDRDWEGYTF
>TRBD1|TRBV29-1|TRBJ2-5|many
TGCAGCGGTCTGAGGGGGCTACAAGAGACCCAGTACTTC
CSGLRGLQETQYF
>.|TRBV11-1|TRBJ1-4|.
TGTGCCAGCAGCACCTGGGGAAATGAAAAACTGTTTTTT
CASSTWGNEKLFF
>.|TRBV3-1|TRBJ2-1|many
TGTGCCAGCAGCCAAGAAGGCAGGAATGAGCAGTTCTTC
CASSQEGRNEQFF
>.|TRBV28|TRBJ2-7|.
TGTGCCAGCAGTTTCGGGCCGCAGGGGGGCAGCTACGAGCAGTACTTC
CASSFGPQGGSYEQYF
>.|TRBV27|TRBJ2-7|few
TGTGCCAGCCGCTCCAGGGGCTCCTACGAGCAGTACTTC
CASRSRGSYEQYF
>.|TRBV2|TRBJ2-3|.
TGTGCCAGCAGTGGTCCCGGGAGAGCGGCAGATACGCAGTATTTT
CASSGPGRAADTQYF
>TRBD1|TRBV20-1|TRBJ2-4|.
TGCAGTGCTGGATCCGGGACAGGGCAAAACATTCAGTACTTC
CSAGSGTGQNIQYF
>TRBD1|TRBV27|TRBJ2-7|.
TGTGCCAGCAGTTTATCGCAGGGGGAACCTGGCTACGAGCAGTACTTC
CASSLSQGEPGYEQYF
>TRBD1|TRBV20-1|TRBJ1-1|.
TGCAGTGCTAGAGAACAGGGGAGGGGGGGCACTGAAGCTTTCTTT
CSAREQGRGGTEAFF
>.|TRBV6-1|TRBJ1-1|.
TGTGCCAGCAGTAGAGGGATCTGGGACACTGAAGCTTTCTTT
CASSRGIWDTEAFF
>.|TRBV28|TRBJ2-1|.
TGTGCCAGCAGTCCCACCGGACAGCCCCGGGAGGAGCAGTTCTTC
CASSPTGQPREEQFF
>TRBD2|TRBV20-1|TRBJ2-7|few
TGCAGTGCTAGAGAAGAAGGACTAGCGGGAGTAATTACCTACGAGCAGTACTTC
CSAREEGLAGVITYEQYF
>TRBD2|TRBV27|TRBJ2-3|once
TGTGCCAGCAGTTCCTCCCCTAGCGGGAGGGCCTACACAGATACGCAGTATTTT
CASSSSPSGRAYTDTQYF
>.|TRBV11-2|TRBJ2-7|.
TGTACCAGCACCCTAAGAAGGGGGACGAGCTCCTACGAGCAGTACTTC
CTSTLRRGTSSYEQYF
>.|TRBV5-1|TRBJ2-3|.
TGCGCCAGCAGTAAGGACAGATACACAGATACGCAGTATTTT
CASSKDRYTDTQYF
>.|TRBV20-1|TRBJ2-7|many
TGCAGCGCCGGCGGGGCTTACGAGCAGTACTTC
CSAGGAYEQYF
>.|TRBV6-1|TRBJ2-3|.
TGTGCCAGCAGTGAAGGCGGGAAGGGCACAGATACGCAGTATTTT
CASSEGGKGTDTQYF
>.|TRBV6-2/TRBV6-3|TRBJ2-5|few
TGTGCCAGCAGACTACCCCGGGGGGCCGGGGAGACCCAGTACTTC
CASRLPRGAGETQYF
>TRBD1|TRBV6-4|TRBJ2-7|few
TGTGCCAGCAGTGACTCGAACCGACAGGGCCACGAGCAGTACTTC
CASSDSNRQGHEQYF
>TRBD1|TRBV4-1|TRBJ1-2|.
TGCGCCAGCAGCCAAGCCAGGACAGGGGGACGTGGCTACACCTTC
CASSQARTGGRGYTF
>TRBD2|TRBV12-3/TRBV12-4|TRBJ2-1|.
TGTGCCAGCAGTTGGACTAGCAGGGTGGATGAGCAGTTCTTC
CASSWTSRVDEQFF
>.|TRBV7-9|TRBJ2-5|.
TGTGCCAGCAGCTTAGACCTATTTGGAGGGACACAAGAGACCCAGTACTTC
CASSLDLFGGTQETQYF
>TRBD1|TRBV6-1|TRBJ2-7|.
TGTGCCAGCAGCGAGGACAGGGGATCGTACGAGCAGTACTTC
CASSEDRGSYEQYF
>TRBD1|TRBV20-1|TRBJ1-1|.
TGCAGTGCTAGAGCCCCCGGCAGGGGGCTAGGCATGAACACTGAAGCTTTCTTT
CSARAPGRGLGMNTEAFF
>TRBD1|TRBV20-1|TRBJ1-2|few
TGCAGTGCTGGACAAGGGGGCGCCGACTATGGCTACACCTTC
CSAGQGGADYGYTF
>TRBD1|TRBV19|TRBJ1-5|.
TGTGCCAGTAAGCCTTGGGGGACAGCCTCCAATCAGCCCCAGCATTTT
CASKPWGTASNQPQHF
>.|TRBV12-3/TRBV12-4|TRBJ2-3|.
TGTGCCAGCCATGTCAGAGGGAGAGCAGATACGCAGTATTTT
CASHVRGRADTQYF
>.|TRBV11-2|TRBJ2-1|.
TGTGCCAGCAGCTTTGAAGTCGGGGACGAGCAGTTCTTC
CASSFEVGDEQFF
>.|TRBV5-1|TRBJ1-4|few
TGCGCCAGCAGCTTGCGGGGGTGGACTAATGAAAAACTGTTTTTT
CASSLRGWTNEKLFF
>.|TRBV7-2|TRBJ2-1|.
TGTGCCAGCAGCTTAGGCTACCGGGTCGGAGGGAATGAGCAGTTCTTC
CASSLGYRVGGNEQFF
>.|TRBV7-6|TRBJ2-3|.
TGTGCCAGCAGCTTATTGGGTGGGAGTGTCGATACGCAGTATTTT
CASSLLGGSVDTQYF
>TRBD1|TRBV20-1|TRBJ1-2|few
TGCAGTGCTGAGACAGGGGCTTCCTATGGCTACACCTTC
CSAETGASYGYTF
>TRBD2|TRBV7-9|TRBJ2-7|.
TGTGCCAGCAGCCGGACTAGCGGGAGCTACGAGCAGGACTTC
CASSRTSGSYEQDF
>.|TRBV13|TRBJ2-3|few
TGTGCCAGCAGCGGAGTGAGCTTTGGCACAGATACGCAGTATTTT
CASSGVSFGTDTQYF
>.|TRBV29-1|TRBJ1-4|many
TGCAGCGGTAAGGAGGATGGTGGTGAAAAACTGTTTTTT
CSGKEDGGEKLFF
>TRBD2|TRBV20-1|TRBJ2-3|.
TGCAGCCGGGGTCTAGCGGAAAGCACAGATACGCAGTATTTT
CSRGLAESTDTQYF
>.|TRBV11-1|TRBJ1-5|few
TGTGCCAGCAGCTTCCGGGAGGATCAGCCCCAGCATTTT
CASSFREDQPQHF
>.|TRBV20-1|TRBJ1-2|.
TGCAGTGCTAGAAGAATTTACGGCTACACCTTC
CSARRIYGYTF